This TCR beta chain was captured by sequencing in a study of T cell changes during pregnancy in multiple sclerosis. V shed 0 bases and J shed 3 bases, with 8 bases lying between them. Germline loops: CDR1 LGHNT, CDR2 FRNRAP. The CDR3 contains 14 residues. Sequenced by immunoSEQ multiplex PCR; TCRdb stores in-frame clones only, minus some. The table lists fewer than 50,000 clones, 94% of them singletons, with roughly 8.7% in the top ten. The rearrangement links TRBV12-5 to TRBJ2-5; D is possibly TRBD2 (5 bases). The specimen comprised CD8+ T cells from peripheral blood mononuclear cells, sampled in the third trimester of pregnancy. The TCR was taken from a female donor with multiple sclerosis, enrolled in a pregnancy study. The CDR3 bases are TGTGCTAGTGGTTTGGTATCCGGGGAAGAGACCCAGTACTTC. Protein product: CASGLVSGEETQYF. Variable domain in full (rest from reference TRBV12-5 and TRBJ2-5): DARVTQTPRHKVTEMGQEVTMRCQPILGHNTVFWYRQTMMQGLELLAYFRNRAPLDDSGMPKDRFSAEMPDATLATLKIQPSEPRDSAVYFCASGLVSGEETQYFGPGTRLLVL.